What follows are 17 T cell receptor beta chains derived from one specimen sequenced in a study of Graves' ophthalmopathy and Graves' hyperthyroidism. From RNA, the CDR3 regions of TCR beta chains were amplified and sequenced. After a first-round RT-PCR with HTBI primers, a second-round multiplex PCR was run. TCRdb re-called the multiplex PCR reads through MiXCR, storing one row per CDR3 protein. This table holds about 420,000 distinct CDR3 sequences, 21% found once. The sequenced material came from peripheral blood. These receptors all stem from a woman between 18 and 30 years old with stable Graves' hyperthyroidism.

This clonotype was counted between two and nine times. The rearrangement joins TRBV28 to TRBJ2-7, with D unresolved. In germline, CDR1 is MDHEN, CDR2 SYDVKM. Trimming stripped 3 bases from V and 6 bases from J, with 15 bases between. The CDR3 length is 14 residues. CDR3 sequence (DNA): TGTGCCAGCAGTTTTGTTTCTGGCTCTGCCGAGCAGTACTTC. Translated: CASSFVSGSAEQYF.

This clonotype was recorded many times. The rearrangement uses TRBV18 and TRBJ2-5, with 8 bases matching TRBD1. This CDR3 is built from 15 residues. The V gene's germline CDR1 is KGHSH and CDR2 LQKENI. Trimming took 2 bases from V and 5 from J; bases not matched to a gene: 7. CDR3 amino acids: CASSPIRTGSETQYF. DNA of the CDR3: TGTGCCAGCTCACCAATCCGGACAGGGTCGGAGACCCAGTACTTC.

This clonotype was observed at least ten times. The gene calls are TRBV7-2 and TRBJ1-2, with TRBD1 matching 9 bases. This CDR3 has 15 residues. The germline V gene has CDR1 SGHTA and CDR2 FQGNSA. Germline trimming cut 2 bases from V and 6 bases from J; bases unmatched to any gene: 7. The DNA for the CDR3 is TGTGCCAGCAGCTTATCGCGGTGGACAGGGGATGGCTACACCTTC. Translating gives CASSLSRWTGDGYTF.

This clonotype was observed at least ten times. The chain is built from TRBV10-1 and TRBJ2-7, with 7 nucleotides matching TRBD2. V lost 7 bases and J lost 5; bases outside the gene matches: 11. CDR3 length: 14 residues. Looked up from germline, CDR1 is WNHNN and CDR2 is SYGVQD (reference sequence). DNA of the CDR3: TGCGCCAGCAAGGACCTGCGGGAGAGGAACGAGCAGTACTTC. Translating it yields CASKDLRERNEQYF.

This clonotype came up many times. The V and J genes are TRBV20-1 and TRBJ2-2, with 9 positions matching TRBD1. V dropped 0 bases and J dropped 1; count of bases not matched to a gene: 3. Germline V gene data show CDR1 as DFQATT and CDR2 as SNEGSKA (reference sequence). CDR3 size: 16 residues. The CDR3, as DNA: TGCAGTGCTAGAGATGACAGGGGGTTGAACACCGGGGAGCTGTTTTTT. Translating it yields CSARDDRGLNTGELFF.

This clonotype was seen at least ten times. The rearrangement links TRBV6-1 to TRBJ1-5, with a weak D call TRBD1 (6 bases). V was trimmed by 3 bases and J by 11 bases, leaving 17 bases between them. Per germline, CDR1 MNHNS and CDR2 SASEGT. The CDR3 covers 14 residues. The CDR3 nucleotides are TGTGCCAGCAGTGAGACAGGTAGCTTTCTCACCCAGCATTTT. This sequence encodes CASSETGSFLTQHF.

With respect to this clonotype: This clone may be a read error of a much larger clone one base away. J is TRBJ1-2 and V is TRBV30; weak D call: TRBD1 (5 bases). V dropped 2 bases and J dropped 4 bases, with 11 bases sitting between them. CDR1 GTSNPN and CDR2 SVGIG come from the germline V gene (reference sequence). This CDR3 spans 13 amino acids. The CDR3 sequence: CAWSWHGTYGYTF. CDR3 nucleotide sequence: TGTGCCTGGAGTTGGCATGGGACCTATGGCTACACCTTC.

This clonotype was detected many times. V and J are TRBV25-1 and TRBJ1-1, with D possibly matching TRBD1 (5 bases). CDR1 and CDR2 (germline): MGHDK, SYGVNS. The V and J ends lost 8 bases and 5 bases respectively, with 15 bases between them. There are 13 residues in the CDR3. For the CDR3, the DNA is TGTGCCAGCGGACCGGACTGGGGGACTGAAGCTTTCTTT. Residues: CASGPDWGTEAFF.

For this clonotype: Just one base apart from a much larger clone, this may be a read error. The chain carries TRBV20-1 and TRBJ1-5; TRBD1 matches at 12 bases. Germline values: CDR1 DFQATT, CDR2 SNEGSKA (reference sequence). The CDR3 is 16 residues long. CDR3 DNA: TGCAGTGCTAGCGGGACAGGGGGCACCTTCGGGCAGCCCCAGCGTTTT. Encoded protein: CSASGTGGTFGQPQRF.

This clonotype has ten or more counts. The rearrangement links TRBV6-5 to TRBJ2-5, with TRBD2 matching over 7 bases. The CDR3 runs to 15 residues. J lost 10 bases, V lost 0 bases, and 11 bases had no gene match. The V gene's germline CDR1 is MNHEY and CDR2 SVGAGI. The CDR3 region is CASSYSSGGSEDQYF. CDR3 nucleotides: TGTGCCAGCAGTTACTCGTCGGGGGGATCGGAGGACCAGTACTTC.

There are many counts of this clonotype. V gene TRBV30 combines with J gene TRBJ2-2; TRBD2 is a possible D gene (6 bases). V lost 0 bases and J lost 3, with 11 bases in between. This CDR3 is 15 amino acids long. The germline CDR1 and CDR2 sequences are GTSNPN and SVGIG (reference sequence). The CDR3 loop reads CAWSVALADTGELFF. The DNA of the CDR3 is TGTGCCTGGAGTGTAGCCTTAGCGGACACCGGGGAGCTGTTTTTT.

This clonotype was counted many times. CDR3 sequence: CASSFGLAAETGELFF. The CDR3 bases are TGTGCCAGCAGCTTCGGACTAGCGGCCGAAACCGGGGAGCTGTTTTTT. J is TRBJ2-2 and V is TRBV5-6, with 10 nucleotides matching TRBD2. CDR1 and CDR2 (germline): SGHDT, YYEEEE. The V gene end was trimmed by 2 bases and the J gene end by 5 bases; junction bases not matched to a gene: 6. CDR3 size: 16 residues.

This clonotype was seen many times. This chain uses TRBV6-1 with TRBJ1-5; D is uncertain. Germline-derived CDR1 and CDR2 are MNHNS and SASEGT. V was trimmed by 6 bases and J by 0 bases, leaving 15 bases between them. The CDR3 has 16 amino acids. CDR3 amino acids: CASSPRAINSNQPQHF. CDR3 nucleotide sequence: TGTGCCAGCAGCCCCCGGGCCATTAATAGCAATCAGCCCCAGCATTTT.

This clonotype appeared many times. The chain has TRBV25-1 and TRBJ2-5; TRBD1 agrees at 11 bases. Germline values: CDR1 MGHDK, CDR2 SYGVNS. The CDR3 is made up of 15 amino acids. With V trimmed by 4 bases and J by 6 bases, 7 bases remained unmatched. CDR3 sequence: CASSGGTGGRQTQYF. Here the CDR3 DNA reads TGTGCCAGCAGTGGTGGGACAGGGGGAAGGCAGACCCAGTACTTC.

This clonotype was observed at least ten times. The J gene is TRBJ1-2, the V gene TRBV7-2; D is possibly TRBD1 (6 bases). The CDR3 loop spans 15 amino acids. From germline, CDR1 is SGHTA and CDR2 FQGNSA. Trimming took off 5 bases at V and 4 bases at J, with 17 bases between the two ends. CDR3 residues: CASSPRRDNAYGYTF. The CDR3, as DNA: TGTGCCAGCAGCCCCCGCCGGGACAACGCCTATGGCTACACCTTC.

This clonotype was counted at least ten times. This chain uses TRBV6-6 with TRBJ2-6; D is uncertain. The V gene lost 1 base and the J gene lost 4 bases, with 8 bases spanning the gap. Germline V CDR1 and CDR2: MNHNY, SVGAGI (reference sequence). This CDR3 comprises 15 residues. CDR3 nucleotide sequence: TGTGCCAGCAGTTACTTCCCTGGCGGGGCCAACGTCCTGACTTTC. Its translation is CASSYFPGGANVLTF.

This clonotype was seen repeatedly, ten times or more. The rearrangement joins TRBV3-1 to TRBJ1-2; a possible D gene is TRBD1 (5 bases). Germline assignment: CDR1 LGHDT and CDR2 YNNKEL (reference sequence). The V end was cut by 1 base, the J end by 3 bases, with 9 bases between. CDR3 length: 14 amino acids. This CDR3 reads CASSQGFRDYGYTF. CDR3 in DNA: TGTGCCAGCAGCCAAGGGTTCAGGGACTATGGCTACACCTTC.